The table lists the clone carrying this T cell receptor (beta chain) with a few counts. The data stem from a study of T cell repertoires in cytomegalovirus infection. TCRdb independently ran MiXCR on the reads; one entry per CDR3 protein. The sample shows hundreds of thousands of distinct CDR3 sequences, less than 20% of them seen only once. Germline assignment: CDR1 DFQATT and CDR2 SNEGSKA (reference sequence). This CDR3 is built from 12 residues. J gave up 3 bases and V 7 bases, and 5 bases lay outside the gene matches. This chain uses TRBV20-1 with TRBJ2-5; 7 nucleotides match TRBD1. The receptor's source is a human donor in good health (CMV status not recorded). Some clones in this sample may be carry-over from other donors' samples. Material for sequencing was PBMCs. CDR3 region: CSVGQAEETQYF. DNA of the CDR3: TGCAGTGTCGGACAGGCGGAAGAGACCCAGTACTTC.